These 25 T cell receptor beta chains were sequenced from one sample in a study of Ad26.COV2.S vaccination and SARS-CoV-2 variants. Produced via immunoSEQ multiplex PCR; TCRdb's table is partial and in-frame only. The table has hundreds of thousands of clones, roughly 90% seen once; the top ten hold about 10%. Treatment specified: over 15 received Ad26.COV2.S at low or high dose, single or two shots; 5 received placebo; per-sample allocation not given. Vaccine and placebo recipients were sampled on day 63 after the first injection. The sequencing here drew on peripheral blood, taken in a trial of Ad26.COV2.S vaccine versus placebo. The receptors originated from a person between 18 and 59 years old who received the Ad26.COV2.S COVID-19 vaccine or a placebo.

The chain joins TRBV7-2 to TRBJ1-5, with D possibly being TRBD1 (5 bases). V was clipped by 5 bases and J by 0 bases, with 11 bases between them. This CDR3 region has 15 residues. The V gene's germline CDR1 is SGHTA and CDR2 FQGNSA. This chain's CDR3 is CASSPGLNSNQPQHF. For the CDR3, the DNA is TGTGCCAGCAGCCCGGGACTGAATAGCAATCAGCCCCAGCATTTT.

CDR3 sequence: CASSYGGAGSNQPQHF. The CDR3, as DNA: TGTGCCAGCAGTTACGGGGGGGCCGGCAGCAATCAGCCCCAGCATTTT. This rearrangement joins TRBV6-5 to TRBJ1-5, with D tentatively TRBD1 (6 bases). This CDR3 is built from 16 residues. CDR1 and CDR2 (germline): MNHEY, SVGAGI. Trimming pared 2 bases from V and 1 base from J, leaving 12 bases between.

The CDR3 DNA reads as TGCGCCAGCAGCTTACTCAGGGGGCCCGATGAGCAGTTCTTC. Translation gives CASSLLRGPDEQFF. The chain uses TRBV5-1 and TRBJ2-1; 8 nucleotides agree with TRBD1. V lost 2 bases and J lost 8; bases outside the gene matches: 6. CDR3 length: 14 amino acids. CDR1 SGHRS and CDR2 YFSETQ come from the germline V gene.

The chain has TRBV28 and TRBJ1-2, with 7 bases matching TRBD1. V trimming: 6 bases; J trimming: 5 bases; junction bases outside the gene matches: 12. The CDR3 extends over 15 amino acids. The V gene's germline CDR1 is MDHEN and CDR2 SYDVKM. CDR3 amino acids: CASSPHRGREYGYTF. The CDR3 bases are TGTGCCAGCAGCCCCCACAGGGGCCGTGAATATGGCTACACCTTC.

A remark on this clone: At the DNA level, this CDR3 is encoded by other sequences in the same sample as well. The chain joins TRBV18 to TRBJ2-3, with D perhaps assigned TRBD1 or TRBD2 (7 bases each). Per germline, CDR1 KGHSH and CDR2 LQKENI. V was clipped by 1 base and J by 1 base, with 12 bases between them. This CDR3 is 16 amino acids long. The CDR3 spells CASSPRSGGGTDTQYF. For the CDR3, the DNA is TGTGCCAGCTCACCACGGTCAGGGGGGGGCACAGATACGCAGTATTTT.

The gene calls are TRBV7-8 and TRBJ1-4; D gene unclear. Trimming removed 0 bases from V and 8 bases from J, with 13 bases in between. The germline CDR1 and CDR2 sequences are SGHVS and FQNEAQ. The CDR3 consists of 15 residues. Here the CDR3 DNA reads TGTGCCAGCAGCTTAGCGGCAGGCGGAGACGAAAAACTGTTTTTT. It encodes CASSLAAGGDEKLFF.

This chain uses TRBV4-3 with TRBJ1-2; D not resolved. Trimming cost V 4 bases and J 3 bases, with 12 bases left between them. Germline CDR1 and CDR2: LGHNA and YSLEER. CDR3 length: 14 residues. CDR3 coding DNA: TGCGCCAGCAGCCCCTACATGGCGGACTATGGCTACACCTTC. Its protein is CASSPYMADYGYTF.

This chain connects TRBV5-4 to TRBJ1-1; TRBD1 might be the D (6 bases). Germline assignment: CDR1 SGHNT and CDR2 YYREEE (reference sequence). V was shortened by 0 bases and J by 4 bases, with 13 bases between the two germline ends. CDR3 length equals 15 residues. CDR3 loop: CASSLEVQGLTEAFF. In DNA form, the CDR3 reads TGTGCCAGCAGCTTGGAAGTGCAGGGGCTCACTGAAGCTTTCTTT.

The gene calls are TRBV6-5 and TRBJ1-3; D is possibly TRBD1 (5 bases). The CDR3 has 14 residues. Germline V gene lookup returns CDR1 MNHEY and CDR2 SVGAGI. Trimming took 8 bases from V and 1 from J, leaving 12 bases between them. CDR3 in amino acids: CASARGGSGNTIYF. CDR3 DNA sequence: TGTGCCAGCGCTCGGGGGGGTTCTGGAAACACCATATATTTT.

DNA for the CDR3: TGTGCCAGCAGTTTATCGGGGGGGAACACTGAAGCTTTCTTT. The encoded protein is CASSLSGGNTEAFF. The gene calls are TRBV27 and TRBJ1-1; weak D call: TRBD1 (5 bases). V lost 0 bases and J lost 1, with 6 bases in between. CDR3 length: 14 residues. Germline V gives CDR1 MNHEY, CDR2 SMNVEV (reference sequence).

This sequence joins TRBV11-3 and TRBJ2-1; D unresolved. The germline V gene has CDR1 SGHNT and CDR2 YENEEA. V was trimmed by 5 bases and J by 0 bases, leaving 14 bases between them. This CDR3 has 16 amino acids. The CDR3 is CASSALGPSSYNEQFF. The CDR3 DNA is TGTGCCAGCAGCGCCCTAGGCCCTAGCTCCTACAATGAGCAGTTCTTC.

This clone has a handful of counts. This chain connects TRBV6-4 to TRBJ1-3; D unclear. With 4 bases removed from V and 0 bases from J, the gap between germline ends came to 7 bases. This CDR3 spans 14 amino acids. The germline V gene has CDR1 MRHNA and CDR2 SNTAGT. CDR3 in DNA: TGTGCCAGCAGTGTCGCAGACTCTGGAAACACCATATATTTT. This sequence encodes CASSVADSGNTIYF.

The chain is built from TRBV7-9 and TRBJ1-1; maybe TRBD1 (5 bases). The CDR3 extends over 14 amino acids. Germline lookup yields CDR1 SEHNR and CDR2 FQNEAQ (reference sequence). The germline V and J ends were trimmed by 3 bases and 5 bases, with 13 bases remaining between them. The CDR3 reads CASSLGGWKTEAFF. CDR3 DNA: TGTGCCAGCAGCTTGGGGGGTTGGAAGACTGAAGCTTTCTTT. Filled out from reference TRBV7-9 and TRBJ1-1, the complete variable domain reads DTGVSQNPRHKITKRGQNVTFRCDPISEHNRLYWYRQTLGQGPEFLTYFQNEAQLEKSRLLSDRFSAERPKGSFSTLEIQRTEQGDSAMYLCASSLGGWKTEAFFGQGTRLTVV.

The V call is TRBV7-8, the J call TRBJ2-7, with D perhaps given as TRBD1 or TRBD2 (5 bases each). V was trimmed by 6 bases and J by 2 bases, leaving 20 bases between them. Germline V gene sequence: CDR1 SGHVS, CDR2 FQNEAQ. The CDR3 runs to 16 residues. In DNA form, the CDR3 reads TGTGCCAGCAGTCTGGCCCCCCCGGGGACCGCCTACGAGCAGTACTTC. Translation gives CASSLAPPGTAYEQYF.

CDR3 region: CSASRTSGNSYEQYF. The CDR3 DNA reads TGCAGTGCTAGTCGGACTAGCGGAAACTCCTACGAGCAGTACTTC. The V call is TRBV20-1, the J call TRBJ2-7, with 10 bases fitting TRBD2. In germline, CDR1 is DFQATT, CDR2 SNEGSKA (reference sequence). The CDR3 runs to 15 residues. With 3 bases clipped from V and 0 bases from J, the junction kept 5 bases outside the gene matches.

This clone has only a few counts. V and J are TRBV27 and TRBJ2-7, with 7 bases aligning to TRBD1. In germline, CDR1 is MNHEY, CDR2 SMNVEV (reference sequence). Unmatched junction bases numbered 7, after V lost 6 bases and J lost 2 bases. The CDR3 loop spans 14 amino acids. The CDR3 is CASRTGAGPYEQYF. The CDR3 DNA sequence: TGTGCCAGCAGAACAGGGGCGGGTCCCTACGAGCAGTACTTC.

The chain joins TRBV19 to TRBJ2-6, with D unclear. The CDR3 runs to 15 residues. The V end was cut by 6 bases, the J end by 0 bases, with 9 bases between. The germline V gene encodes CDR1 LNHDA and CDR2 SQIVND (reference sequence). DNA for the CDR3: TGTGCCAGTAGACTGCCAACCTCTGGGGCCAACGTCCTGACTTTC. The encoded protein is CASRLPTSGANVLTF.

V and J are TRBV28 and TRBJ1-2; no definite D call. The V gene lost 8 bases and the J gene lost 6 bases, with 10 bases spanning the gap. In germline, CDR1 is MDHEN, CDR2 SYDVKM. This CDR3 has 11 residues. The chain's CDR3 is CASGGPDGYTF. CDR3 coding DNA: TGTGCCAGCGGAGGACCGGATGGCTACACCTTC.

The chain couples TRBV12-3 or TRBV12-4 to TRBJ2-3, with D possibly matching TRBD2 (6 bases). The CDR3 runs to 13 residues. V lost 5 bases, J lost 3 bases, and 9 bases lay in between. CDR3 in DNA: TGTGCCAGCAGTGGGACTGGGACAGATACGCAGTATTTT. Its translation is CASSGTGTDTQYF.

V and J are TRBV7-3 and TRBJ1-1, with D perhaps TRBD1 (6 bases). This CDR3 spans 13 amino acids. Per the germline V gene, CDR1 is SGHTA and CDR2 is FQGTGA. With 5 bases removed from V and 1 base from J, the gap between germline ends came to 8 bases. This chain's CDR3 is CASSEQGNTEAFF. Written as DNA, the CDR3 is TGTGCCAGCAGCGAACAGGGGAACACTGAAGCTTTCTTT.

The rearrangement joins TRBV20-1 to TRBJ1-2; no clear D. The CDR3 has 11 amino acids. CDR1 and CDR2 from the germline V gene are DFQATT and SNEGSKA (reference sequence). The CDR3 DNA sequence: TGCAGCCCGGCGGGTGTAGGGGGCTACACCTTC. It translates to CSPAGVGGYTF.

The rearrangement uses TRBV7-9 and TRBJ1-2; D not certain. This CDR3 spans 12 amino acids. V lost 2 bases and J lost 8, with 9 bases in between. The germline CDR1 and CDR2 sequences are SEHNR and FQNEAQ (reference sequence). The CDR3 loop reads CASSLMGSGYTF. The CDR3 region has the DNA TGTGCCAGCAGCTTAATGGGGTCCGGCTACACCTTC.

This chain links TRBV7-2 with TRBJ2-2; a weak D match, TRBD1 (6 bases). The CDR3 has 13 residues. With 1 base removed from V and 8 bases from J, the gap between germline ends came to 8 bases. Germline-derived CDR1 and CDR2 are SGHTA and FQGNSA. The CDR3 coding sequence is TGTGCCAGCAGCTTAGTCCAGGGGGGGGAGCTGTTTTTT. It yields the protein CASSLVQGGELFF.

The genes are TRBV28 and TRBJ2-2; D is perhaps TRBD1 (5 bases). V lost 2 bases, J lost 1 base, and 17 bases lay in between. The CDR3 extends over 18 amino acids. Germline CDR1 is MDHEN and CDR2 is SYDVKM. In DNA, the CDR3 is TGTGCCAGCAGTTTACTCCCTTTTCCAGGGTTGAACACCGGGGAGCTGTTTTTT. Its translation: CASSLLPFPGLNTGELFF.

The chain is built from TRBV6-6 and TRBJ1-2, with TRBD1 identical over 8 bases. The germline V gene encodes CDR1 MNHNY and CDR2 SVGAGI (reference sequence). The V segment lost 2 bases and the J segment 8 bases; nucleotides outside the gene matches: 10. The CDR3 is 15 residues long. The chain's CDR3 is CASSYGGDRSGGYTF. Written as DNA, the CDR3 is TGTGCCAGCAGTTACGGGGGGGACAGGTCGGGCGGCTACACCTTC.